This T cell receptor beta chain appears in the sequencing data of a study of response to subunit inactivated influenza vaccine. Study-wide points: The study's authors posited that every seasonal influenza vaccination enlists few new T cells.

This CDR3 contains 15 residues. CDR1 and CDR2 (germline): SGHRS, YFSETQ. Trimming removed 3 bases from V and 2 bases from J, with 14 bases in between. This clonotype came up a few times. The antigen is undetermined. One entry per CDR3 protein results from TCRdb running MiXCR on the RT-PCR reads. The sample records roughly 700,000 distinct CDR3 sequences, about a sixth being singletons. This specimen was PBMCs from blood, taken less than 13 days after vaccination. The clonotype comes from a man aged 50-59 years who received an inactivated influenza vaccine. V gene TRBV5-1 combines with J gene TRBJ2-5, with a tentative D call TRBD1 (6 bases). CDR3 loop: CASSSQGQVQETQYF. The CDR3 coding sequence is TGCGCCAGCAGCTCCCAGGGACAAGTACAAGAGACCCAGTACTTC.